These 21 T cell receptor beta chains were sequenced from one sample in a study of human CD8 memory T cell subsets. A UMI-labeled 5' RACE approach was the method that produced the TCR beta libraries. TCRdb re-called the 5' RACE reads and catalogs CDR3 proteins one per entry, DNA excluded. The sample spans some 10,000 distinct CDR3 sequences; the ten largest clones claim around 20%. The sequenced sample consisted of CD8+ T cells from PBMCs. Every receptor here comes from a human donor in good health.

The rearrangement joins TRBV12-3 or TRBV12-4 to TRBJ1-2; TCRdb proposes TRBD1, but this gene call is untestable without DNA. The CDR3 runs 15 residues. The CDR3 spells CASRTPSGRGYGYTF.

This chain's CDR3 is CSVVIGDTYEQYF. The V gene is TRBV29-1, the J gene TRBJ2-7. Germline-derived CDR1 and CDR2 are SQVTM and ANQGSEA. This CDR3 contains 13 residues.

V and J are TRBV7-9 and TRBJ2-7; TCRdb designates TRBD1, a call that cannot be tested without DNA. The CDR3 runs 15 residues. Germline values: CDR1 SEHNR, CDR2 FQNEAQ (reference sequence). The CDR3 loop is CASSRPGRSSYEQYF.

The gene calls are TRBV7-6 and TRBJ2-1; absent DNA, TCRdb's TRBD2 call cannot be checked. There are 14 residues in the CDR3. CDR1 is SGHVS and CDR2 is FNYEAQ in the germline V gene. CDR3 sequence: CASSASGSYNEQFF. Filled out from reference TRBV7-6 and TRBJ2-1, the complete variable domain reads GAGVSQSPRYKVTKRGQDVALRCDPISGHVSLYWYRQALGQGPEFLTYFNYEAQQDKSGLPNDRFSAERPEGSISTLTIQRTEQRDSAMYRCASSASGSYNEQFFGPGTRLTVL.

CDR3 region: CAISGGQLNTEAFF. This chain connects TRBV10-3 to TRBJ1-1; TCRdb calls TRBD1, which cannot be checked without DNA. Looked up from germline, CDR1 is ENHRY and CDR2 is SYGVKD. The CDR3 totals 14 residues.

The chain couples TRBV5-1 to TRBJ1-2; the D call of TRBD1 rests on TCRdb alone, since no DNA is present to check it. Germline V CDR1 and CDR2: SGHRS, YFSETQ. The CDR3 totals 15 residues. The CDR3 here is CASSPSGTGGDGYTF.

The CDR3 reads CASSLAGEDNEQFF. V is TRBV6-6 and J is TRBJ2-1; TCRdb lists TRBD2, though no DNA is available to test this call. Germline CDR1 and CDR2: MNHNY and SVGAGI (reference sequence). The CDR3 is 14 residues long.

The genes are TRBV7-8 and TRBJ2-1; the TRBD1 assignment by TCRdb is unverifiable without DNA. The CDR3 runs 19 residues. Germline lookup yields CDR1 SGHVS and CDR2 FQNEAQ. CDR3 amino acids: CASSPAQGAYVGQYNEQFF. The full variable domain, rest sourced from reference TRBV7-8 and TRBJ2-1, is GAGVSQSPRYKVAKRGQDVALRCDPISGHVSLFWYQQALGQGPEFLTYFQNEAQLDKSGLPSDRFFAERPEGSVSTLKIQRTQQEDSAVYLCASSPAQGAYVGQYNEQFFGPGTRLTVL.

V usage is TRBV20-1 and J usage is TRBJ1-1; TCRdb's assignment of TRBD1 cannot be checked, as there is no DNA. Germline V gene sequence: CDR1 DFQATT, CDR2 SNEGSKA (reference sequence). This CDR3 region has 16 residues. The CDR3 spells CSAPDRTSNFNTEAFF.

V usage is TRBV5-1 and J usage is TRBJ2-6. The germline V gene encodes CDR1 SGHRS and CDR2 YFSETQ. The CDR3 length is 15 residues. The CDR3 region is CASRPKISGANVLTF.

The CDR3 sequence is CASSHSTPRDQPQHF. The V gene is TRBV7-9, the J gene TRBJ1-5. The length of the CDR3 is 15 residues. CDR1 and CDR2 from the germline V gene are SEHNR and FQNEAQ (reference sequence).

The genes are TRBV7-2 and TRBJ1-3. Germline V gives CDR1 SGHTA, CDR2 FQGNSA. This CDR3 region has 14 residues. CDR3 in amino acids: CASSLAGSGNTIYF.

This clonotype registers large by frequency. V usage is TRBV5-1 and J usage is TRBJ2-2. This CDR3 region has 12 residues. The germline V gene encodes CDR1 SGHRS and CDR2 YFSETQ. CDR3 protein: CASFGETGELFF.

This chain uses TRBV4-1 with TRBJ2-3; the TCRdb call, TRBD1, lacks DNA for checking. The CDR3 sequence is 14 residues long. Germline assignment: CDR1 MGHRA and CDR2 YSYEKL. The chain's CDR3 is CASSRTQGADTQYF.

The J gene is TRBJ2-5, the V gene TRBV28; absent DNA, TCRdb's TRBD1 call cannot be checked. CDR3 size: 17 residues. The germline V gene has CDR1 MDHEN and CDR2 SYDVKM. The CDR3 loop is CASSPDWTGKGEETQYF.

The chain couples TRBV15 to TRBJ1-1. The germline CDR1 and CDR2 sequences are LNHNV and YYDKDF (reference sequence). The CDR3 length is 17 residues. The CDR3 here is CATSRDSLSGTNTEAFF.

The CDR3 here is CASRPGQGTIYGYTF. V and J are TRBV5-4 and TRBJ1-2; the D call of TRBD1 rests on TCRdb alone, since no DNA is present to check it. CDR1 SGHNT and CDR2 YYREEE come from the germline V gene (reference sequence). CDR3 length: 15 amino acids. Filled out from reference TRBV5-4 and TRBJ1-2, the complete variable domain reads ETGVTQSPTHLIKTRGQQVTLRCSSQSGHNTVSWYQQALGQGPQFIFQYYREEENGRGNFPPRFSGLQFPNYSSELNVNALELDDSALYLCASRPGQGTIYGYTFGSGTRLTVV.

This chain connects TRBV27 to TRBJ1-1. CDR1 is MNHEY, CDR2 SMNVEV, per germline (reference sequence). There are 13 residues in the CDR3. The CDR3 spells CASSFVVGTEAFF.

According to its frequency, this clonotype is medium-sized (0.01 to 0.1%). This chain uses TRBV5-1 with TRBJ2-5; TCRdb's assignment of TRBD1 cannot be checked, as there is no DNA. The CDR3 length is 13 residues. Germline V CDR1 and CDR2: SGHRS, YFSETQ. The CDR3 sequence: CASSPDSQETQYF.

This rearrangement joins TRBV2 to TRBJ2-2; TCRdb's D call, TRBD1, is unchecked because there is no DNA. Germline CDR1 reads SNHLY; CDR2 reads FYNNEI. The CDR3 is made up of 19 amino acids. The CDR3 reads CAASSSLAGRGHNTGELFF.

In terms of frequency, this clonotype is medium-sized. The rearrangement uses TRBV3-1 and TRBJ1-3; TCRdb indicates TRBD1, and absent DNA this call remains unverified. This CDR3 spans 15 amino acids. The V gene's germline CDR1 is LGHDT and CDR2 YNNKEL (reference sequence). CDR3 protein: CASSQGAGEGNTIYF.